This T cell receptor (beta chain) was sequenced during a study of identical twins. The CDR3 is 18 amino acids. V was clipped by 6 bases and J by 0 bases, with 22 bases between them. Germline lookup yields CDR1 SGHVS and CDR2 FQNEAQ. Each CDR3 protein gets one entry after TCRdb re-called the 5' RACE reads with MiXCR. The table lists roughly 720,000 distinct CDR3 sequences, about 20% of them singletons. This same sample was also part of a study on T cells expressing NK-cell markers.

The sequenced material came from PBMCs. The chain couples TRBV7-8 to TRBJ2-3; D may be TRBD2 (6 bases). The clonotype comes from a woman under 30 in good health. The CDR3 DNA reads TGTGCCAGCAGAAAGTCCCTACTAGCTGTATCTAGCACAGATACGCAGTATTTT. Its translation: CASRKSLLAVSSTDTQYF.